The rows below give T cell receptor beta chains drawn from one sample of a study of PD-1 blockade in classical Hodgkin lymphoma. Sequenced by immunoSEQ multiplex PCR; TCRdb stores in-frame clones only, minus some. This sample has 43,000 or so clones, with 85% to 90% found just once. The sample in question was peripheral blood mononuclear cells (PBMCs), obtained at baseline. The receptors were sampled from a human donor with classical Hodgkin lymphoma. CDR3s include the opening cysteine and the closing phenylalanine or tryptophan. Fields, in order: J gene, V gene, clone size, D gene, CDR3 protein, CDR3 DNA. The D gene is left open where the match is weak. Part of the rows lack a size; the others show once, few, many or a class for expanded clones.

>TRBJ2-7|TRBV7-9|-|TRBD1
CASSPGQSSYEQYF
TGTGCCAGCAGCCCGGGACAGAGCTCCTACGAGCAGTACTTC
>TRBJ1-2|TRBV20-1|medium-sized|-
CSAPADGYTF
TGCAGTGCCCCAGCTGATGGCTACACCTTC
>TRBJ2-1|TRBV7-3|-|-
CASSLIAGPSPYNEQFF
TGTGCCAGCAGCTTAATCGCGGGACCGAGCCCTTACAATGAGCAGTTCTTC
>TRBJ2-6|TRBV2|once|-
CASSEMSGANVLTF
TGTGCCAGCAGTGAGATGTCAGGGGCCAACGTCCTGACTTTC
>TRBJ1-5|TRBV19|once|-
CASTNWEGNQPQHF
TGTGCCAGTACCAATTGGGAAGGCAATCAGCCCCAGCATTTT
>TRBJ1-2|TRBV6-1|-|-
CASSETGLANYGYTF
TGTGCCAGCAGTGAAACAGGGTTAGCTAACTATGGCTACACCTTC
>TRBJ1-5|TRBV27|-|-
CASSLSPPRVGSNQPQHF
TGTGCCAGCAGTTTATCCCCCCCCAGGGTAGGCAGCAATCAGCCCCAGCATTTT
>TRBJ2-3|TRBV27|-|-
CASSFSPSFTDTQYF
TGTGCCAGCAGTTTTTCTCCCTCTTTCACAGATACGCAGTATTTT
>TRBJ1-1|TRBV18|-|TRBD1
CASSSGTANTEAFF
TGTGCCAGCTCATCCGGGACAGCGAACACTGAAGCTTTCTTT
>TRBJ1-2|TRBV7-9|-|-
CASRAPGGTQPGTF
TGTGCCAGCAGGGCCCCGGGGGGGACCCAACCGGGGACCTTC
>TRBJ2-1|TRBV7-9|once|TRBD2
CASSSFLGLAGGEQFF
TGTGCCAGCAGCTCCTTCCTGGGACTAGCGGGGGGTGAGCAGTTCTTC
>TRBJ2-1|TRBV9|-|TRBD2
CASSVAFAGGPYNEQFF
TGTGCCAGCAGCGTAGCTTTCGCGGGAGGACCCTACAATGAGCAGTTCTTC
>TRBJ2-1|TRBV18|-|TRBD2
CASSPGGSGRYNEQFF
TGTGCCAGCTCACCGGGGGGTAGCGGGAGATACAATGAGCAGTTCTTC
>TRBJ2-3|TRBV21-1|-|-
CASSKATRDRGRDTQYF
TGTGCCAGCAGCAAAGCCACCCGGGACAGGGGGCGCGATACGCAGTATTTT
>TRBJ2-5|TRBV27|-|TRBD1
CASSRTGWETQYF
TGTGCCAGCTCCCGGACAGGGTGGGAGACCCAGTACTTC
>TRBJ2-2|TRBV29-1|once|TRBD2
CSVAGLASQNTGELFF
TGCAGCGTTGCGGGACTAGCGAGCCAAAACACCGGGGAGCTGTTTTTT
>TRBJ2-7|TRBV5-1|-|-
CASSTGAKENEQYF
TGCGCCAGCAGTACCGGGGCCAAGGAGAACGAGCAGTACTTC
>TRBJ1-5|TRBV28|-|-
CASSPWQDYQPQHF
TGTGCCAGCAGTCCGTGGCAGGATTATCAGCCCCAGCATTTT
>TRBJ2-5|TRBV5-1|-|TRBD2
CASSQAVGGFETQYF
TGCGCCAGCAGCCAAGCAGTCGGGGGGTTCGAGACCCAGTACTTC
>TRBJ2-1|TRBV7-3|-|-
CASRRYGGALSSYNEQFF
TGTGCCAGCAGGCGTTATGGGGGGGCCCTGAGCTCCTACAATGAGCAGTTCTTC
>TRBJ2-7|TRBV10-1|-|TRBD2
CASSESGSGSSSSYEQYF
TGCGCCAGCAGTGAGTCAGGTAGCGGGAGTAGTAGCTCCTACGAGCAGTACTTC
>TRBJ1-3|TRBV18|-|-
CASSPWTEGNTIYF
TGTGCCAGCTCACCGTGGACGGAGGGAAACACCATATATTTT
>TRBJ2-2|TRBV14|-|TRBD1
CASSPQGRTGELFF
TGTGCCAGCAGCCCACAGGGGCGCACCGGGGAGCTGTTTTTT
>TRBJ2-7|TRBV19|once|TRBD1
CASSTRDRPFDEQYF
TGTGCCAGTAGTACCCGGGACAGGCCCTTCGACGAGCAGTACTTC
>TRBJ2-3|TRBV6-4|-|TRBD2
CASSDSKGGTDTQYF
TGTGCCAGCAGTGACTCGAAGGGAGGGACAGATACGCAGTATTTT
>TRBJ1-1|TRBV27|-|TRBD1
CASRGQGARNTEAFF
TGTGCCAGCAGGGGACAGGGGGCACGGAACACTGAAGCTTTCTTT
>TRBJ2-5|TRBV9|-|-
CASSLRWGMETQYF
TGTGCCAGCAGCCTCAGGTGGGGGATGGAGACCCAGTACTTC
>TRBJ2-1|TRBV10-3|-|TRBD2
CAIRGLAGDPIYNEQFF
TGTGCCATCAGGGGACTAGCGGGGGACCCGATCTACAATGAGCAGTTCTTC
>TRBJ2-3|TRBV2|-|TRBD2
CASRRLAGGTDTQYF
TGTGCCAGCAGACGTCTAGCGGGAGGGACAGATACGCAGTATTTT
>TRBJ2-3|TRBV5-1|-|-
CASSLIDTQYF
TGCGCCAGCAGCTTGATAGATACGCAGTATTTT
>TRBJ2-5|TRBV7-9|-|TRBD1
CASSLSRSTGRVTQYF
TGTGCCAGCAGCTTATCTCGGTCGACAGGGCGTGTGACCCAGTACTTC
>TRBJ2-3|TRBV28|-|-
CASSLWQVTDTQYF
TGTGCCAGCAGTTTATGGCAGGTCACAGATACGCAGTATTTT
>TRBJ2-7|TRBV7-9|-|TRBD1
CASSYGTGIYEQYF
TGTGCCAGCAGCTATGGGACAGGAATATACGAGCAGTACTTC
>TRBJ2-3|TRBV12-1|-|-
CASSLGGGPTRTDTQYF
TGTGCCAGCAGCTTGGGCGGGGGCCCCACCCGCACAGATACGCAGTATTTT
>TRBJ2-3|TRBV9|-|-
CASSVSTDTQYF
TGTGCCAGCAGCGTGAGCACAGATACGCAGTATTTT
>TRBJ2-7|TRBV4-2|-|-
CASSQDVDRTYEQYF
TGTGCCAGCAGCCAAGATGTAGACAGAACCTACGAGCAGTACTTC
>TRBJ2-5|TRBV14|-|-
CASSQGQGRGYQETQYF
TGTGCCAGCAGCCAAGGACAGGGTCGGGGGTACCAAGAGACCCAGTACTTC
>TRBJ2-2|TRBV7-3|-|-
CASSSLSAGELFF
TGTGCCAGCAGCTCCCTCTCCGCCGGGGAGCTGTTTTTT
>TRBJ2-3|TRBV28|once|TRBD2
CASSLLGGGRSTDTQYF
TGTGCCAGCAGTTTATTGGGGGGGGGACGGAGCACAGATACGCAGTATTTT
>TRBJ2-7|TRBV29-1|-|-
CSVELGAPYEQYF
TGCAGCGTTGAACTGGGGGCGCCCTACGAGCAGTACTTC
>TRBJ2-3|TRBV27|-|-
CASSFVAGTDTQYF
TGTGCCAGCAGTTTCGTTGCTGGCACAGATACGCAGTATTTT
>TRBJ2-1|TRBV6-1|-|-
CASSERLSLYYNEQFF
TGTGCCAGCAGTGAGCGGCTTTCACTTTACTACAATGAGCAGTTCTTC
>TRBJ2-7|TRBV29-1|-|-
CSVFPGFGEQYF
TGCAGCGTTTTTCCAGGTTTCGGCGAGCAGTACTTC
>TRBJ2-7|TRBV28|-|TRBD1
CASRPGGGLTYEQYF
TGTGCCAGCAGACCAGGGGGTGGGCTGACCTACGAGCAGTACTTC
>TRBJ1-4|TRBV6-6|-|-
CASSYGHNNEKLFF
TGTGCCAGCAGTTACGGTCATAACAATGAAAAACTGTTTTTT
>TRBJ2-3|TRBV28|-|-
CASSYRSTDTQYF
TGTGCCAGCAGTTATAGGAGCACAGATACGCAGTATTTT
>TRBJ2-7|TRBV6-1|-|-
CASAAGFSYEQYF
TGTGCCAGCGCTGCAGGTTTCTCCTACGAGCAGTACTTC
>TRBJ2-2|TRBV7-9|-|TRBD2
CASSLAKLAGDTGELFF
TGTGCCAGCAGCTTAGCGAAGCTAGCGGGAGATACCGGGGAGCTGTTTTTT
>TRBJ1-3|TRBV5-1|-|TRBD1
CASSFFPTGDGNTIYF
TGCGCCAGCAGCTTTTTTCCGACAGGGGATGGAAACACCATATATTTT
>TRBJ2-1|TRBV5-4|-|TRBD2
CASSLSGSSYNEQFF
TGTGCCAGCAGCTTAAGCGGGAGCTCCTACAATGAGCAGTTCTTC
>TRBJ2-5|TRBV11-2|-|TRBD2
CASSFVAGVETQYF
TGTGCCAGCAGCTTTGTAGCGGGGGTTGAGACCCAGTACTTC